Presented here are 26 T cell receptor beta chains from one specimen sequenced in a study of response to subunit inactivated influenza vaccine. One entry per CDR3 protein results from TCRdb running MiXCR on the RT-PCR reads. The sample lists about 540,000 distinct CDR3 sequences, roughly 25% occurring once. The sample also formed part of further work on T cells expressing NK-cell markers. That study reports: 5'RACE template switching built TCR beta cDNA with unique molecular identifiers.

Sequencing was performed on CD4+ T cells sorted from PBMCs, taken 12 days after vaccination. The receptors were sampled from a man aged 45-65 years who received an inactivated influenza vaccine.

CDR3 in DNA: TGTGCCAGCAAAAAGCCGGCCGGGGAGCTGTTTTTT. This gives the protein CASKKPAGELFF. The chain joins TRBV6-2 or TRBV6-3 to TRBJ2-2; the D is unclear. Germline V gene data show CDR1 as MNHEY and CDR2 as SVGEGT. The CDR3 is made up of 12 amino acids. Trimming cost V 7 bases and J 6 bases, with 9 bases left between them.

This clonotype has more than one count but fewer than ten. The chain combines TRBV10-3 with TRBJ1-2; 8 bases agree with TRBD1. The CDR3 has 17 amino acids. The ends lost 6 bases at V and 5 bases at J; junction bases unmatched: 17. Per the germline V gene, CDR1 is ENHRY and CDR2 is SYGVKD. In DNA form, the CDR3 reads TGTGCCATCAGCGCCGCGGGAGGGACAGGCCCTTCTTATGGCTACACCTTC. This codes for CAISAAGGTGPSYGYTF.

The chain links TRBV27 to TRBJ2-1, with 16 positions matching TRBD2. CDR3 length: 16 residues. Germline CDR1 reads MNHEY; CDR2 reads SMNVEV (reference sequence). V dropped 4 bases and J dropped 7; count of bases not matched to a gene: 4. CDR3 bases: TGTGCCAGCAGTTGGTCGGGACTAGCGGGGGGGAATGAGCAGTTCTTC. Translated: CASSWSGLAGGNEQFF.

This clonotype came up once. A read error may be the cause here, since a much bigger clone is one base away. The J gene is TRBJ1-1, the V gene TRBV5-1, with a possible D match to TRBD1 (5 bases). Germline CDR1 and CDR2: SGHRS and YFSETQ. The CDR3 contains 17 residues. CDR3 sequence reads: CASSFRAVSLGGTGAFF. In DNA, the CDR3 is TGCGCCAGCAGCTTCCGTGCCGTCTCTCTGGGGGGAACTGGAGCTTTCTTT.

The chain employs TRBV7-9 and TRBJ1-1; no firm D call. Germline V gene data show CDR1 as SEHNR and CDR2 as FQNEAQ (reference sequence). Trimming took off 1 base at V and 0 bases at J, with 9 bases between the two ends. The CDR3 has 15 amino acids. The CDR3 sequence: CASSLEGGLNTEAFF. CDR3 nucleotide sequence: TGTGCCAGCAGCTTAGAAGGAGGGCTGAACACTGAAGCTTTCTTT.

The chain recombines TRBV7-2 with TRBJ2-5; D uncertain. This CDR3 region has 14 residues. CDR1 is SGHTA, CDR2 FQGNSA, per germline. The V end was cut by 1 base, the J end by 2 bases, with 8 bases between. The CDR3 is CASSLVIQQETQYF. As DNA, the CDR3 is TGTGCCAGCAGCTTAGTTATCCAACAAGAGACCCAGTACTTC.

This clonotype was counted a few times. The rearrangement joins TRBV20-1 to TRBJ2-3; TRBD2 aligns across 9 bases. This CDR3 is 15 amino acids long. Germline V gene data show CDR1 as DFQATT and CDR2 as SNEGSKA (reference sequence). V shed 3 bases, J shed 0 bases, and the junction held 4 bases outside the gene matches. CDR3 in amino acids: CSARGTSGSTDTQYF. CDR3 DNA: TGCAGTGCTAGGGGCACTAGCGGGAGCACAGATACGCAGTATTTT.

The chain carries TRBV12-3 or TRBV12-4 and TRBJ2-3; 12 positions match TRBD2. Trimming at V came to 7 bases and at J to 5 bases, leaving 10 bases not matched to a gene. This CDR3 is built from 16 residues. CDR3 sequence reads: CASIPRLAGVEDTQYF. CDR3 bases: TGTGCCAGCATCCCCCGACTAGCGGGAGTGGAAGATACGCAGTATTTT.

The V and J genes are TRBV4-2 and TRBJ2-7; the match to TRBD2 covers 10 bases. The CDR3 consists of 16 residues. CDR1 and CDR2 from the germline V gene are LGHNA and YNFKEQ. The V and J ends lost 0 bases and 7 bases, in that order; junction bases with no gene match: 9. The CDR3 loop is CASSQDLLLAGNEQYF. The CDR3 DNA reads as TGTGCCAGCAGCCAAGATCTCTTACTAGCGGGGAATGAGCAGTACTTC.

The chain uses TRBV9 and TRBJ1-6; the D is unclear. Germline CDR1 SGDLS, CDR2 YYNGEE. This CDR3 comprises 12 residues. Between the trimmed V and J ends, which lost 3 bases and 7 bases, there was a span of 5 bases. CDR3 sequence reads: CASSGPNSPLHF. CDR3 nucleotides: TGTGCCAGCAGCGGCCCGAATTCACCCCTCCACTTT.

The chain is built from TRBV5-1 and TRBJ2-1; D is possibly TRBD2 (5 bases). The germline V gene encodes CDR1 SGHRS and CDR2 YFSETQ. V was shortened by 0 bases and J by 6 bases, with 22 bases between the two germline ends. The CDR3 extends over 18 amino acids. The CDR3 DNA is TGCGCCAGCAGCTTGGTTCCGGCGGGTTCGGCTGACGGCAATGAGCAGTTCTTC. This encodes CASSLVPAGSADGNEQFF.

The J gene is TRBJ2-7, the V gene TRBV7-2; TRBD1 might be the D (6 bases). The CDR3 is 18 amino acids. Germline V gives CDR1 SGHTA, CDR2 FQGNSA. With 0 bases removed from V and 4 bases from J, the gap between germline ends came to 22 bases. The CDR3 sequence: CASSLAAPGRGGSYEQYF. CDR3 coding DNA: TGTGCCAGCAGCTTAGCCGCCCCCGGCAGGGGTGGTTCGTACGAGCAGTACTTC.

This clonotype was observed many times. V is TRBV24-1 and J is TRBJ2-1; D not resolved. This CDR3 region has 13 residues. Trimming took off 7 bases at V and 4 bases at J, with 10 bases between the two ends. CDR1 and CDR2 (germline): KGHDR, SFDVKD. The CDR3 region has the DNA TGTGCCACCAGGAAGGCAGGTTACAATGAGCAGTTCTTC. As protein: CATRKAGYNEQFF.

This clonotype was observed a handful of times. This chain joins TRBV11-2 and TRBJ2-7; 9 bases map to TRBD2. The CDR3 spans 19 residues. After removal of 5 bases from V and 7 bases from J, the junction contained 24 bases not matched to a gene. Germline CDR1 SGHAT, CDR2 FQNNGV. CDR3 bases: TGTGCCAGCAGCCCCCAGGGTAGCGGGAGCTCGAGGGGCATGAGTGAGCAGTACTTC. Translated, it gives CASSPQGSGSSRGMSEQYF.

The chain combines TRBV28 with TRBJ2-7; 14 positions match TRBD2. The ends lost 3 bases at V and 0 bases at J; junction bases unmatched: 10. The CDR3 consists of 19 residues. Per germline, CDR1 MDHEN and CDR2 SYDVKM. The CDR3 here is CASSFSGLAGGQSSYEQYF. The CDR3 nucleotides are TGTGCCAGCAGTTTTTCCGGACTAGCGGGGGGTCAGAGCTCCTACGAGCAGTACTTC. Full variable domain (missing parts from reference TRBV28 and TRBJ2-7): DVKVTQSSRYLVKRTGEKVFLECVQDMDHENMFWYRQDPGLGLRLIYFSYDVKMKEKGDIPEGYSVSREKKERFSLILESASTNQTSMYLCASSFSGLAGGQSSYEQYFGPGTRLTVT.

A few counts support this clonotype. The J gene is TRBJ1-4, the V gene TRBV4-2; D not certain. Germline CDR1 is LGHNA and CDR2 is YNFKEQ. This CDR3 region has 14 residues. V was pared by 4 bases and J by 8 bases, with 14 bases between. The CDR3 loop is CASSLGAQEEKLFF. The CDR3 nucleotides read TGTGCCAGCAGCCTTGGAGCGCAAGAAGAAAAACTGTTTTTT.

This clonotype was detected only a few times. The CDR3, as DNA: TGTGCCAGCAGCCATGTGCGGACTAGCGGCTTCACAGATACGCAGTATTTT. Encoded protein: CASSHVRTSGFTDTQYF. This chain links TRBV4-2 with TRBJ2-3; TRBD2 agrees at 10 bases. J was trimmed by 2 bases and V by 3 bases; bases with no gene match: 8. The germline V gene encodes CDR1 LGHNA and CDR2 YNFKEQ. The CDR3 covers 17 residues.

This clonotype was counted a few times. The chain links TRBV3-1 to TRBJ2-5, with 7 bases fitting TRBD1. Germline loops: CDR1 LGHDT, CDR2 YNNKEL (reference sequence). Losses at the gene ends were 3 bases for V and 5 bases for J; bases not matched to a gene: 12. The CDR3 is 16 amino acids. Written as DNA, the CDR3 is TGTGCCAGCAGCCATAGAGGGGGCAGGGCAAGGGAGACCCAGTACTTC. The encoded protein is CASSHRGGRARETQYF.

In its sample, this clonotype was seen a few times. The chain joins TRBV20-1 to TRBJ2-1; D perhaps matches TRBD1 (6 bases). With 1 base removed from V and 3 bases from J, the gap between germline ends came to 13 bases. Germline assignment: CDR1 DFQATT and CDR2 SNEGSKA (reference sequence). The CDR3 is made up of 15 amino acids. Here the CDR3 reads CSARVLGAFYNEQFF. CDR3 bases: TGCAGTGCTAGAGTTTTGGGGGCGTTCTACAATGAGCAGTTCTTC.

The chain employs TRBV12-3 or TRBV12-4 and TRBJ2-3, with 8 bases fitting TRBD2. The J segment lost 0 bases and the V segment lost 0 bases, leaving 5 bases of the junction unmatched. This CDR3 has 17 amino acids. The DNA for the CDR3 is TGTGCCAGCAGTTTAGCATGGCGGGGGGCTAGCACAGATACGCAGTATTTT. It encodes CASSLAWRGASTDTQYF.

The chain is built from TRBV28 and TRBJ2-1; no definite D call. Trimming pared 5 bases from V and 9 bases from J, leaving 8 bases between. The CDR3 consists of 11 residues. Germline V gene lookup returns CDR1 MDHEN and CDR2 SYDVKM. The CDR3 bases are TGTGCCAGCAGTCGCCGCGGTGAGCAGTTCTTC. Translating gives CASSRRGEQFF.

This clonotype came up a few times. The chain has TRBV7-8 and TRBJ1-1; possible D gene TRBD1, 5 bases. Trimming took off 2 bases at V and 3 bases at J, with 16 bases between the two ends. This CDR3 has 16 residues. Per the germline V gene, CDR1 is SGHVS and CDR2 is FQNEAQ. The CDR3 bases are TGTGCCAGCAGCTTAAGGGAAGTTGTGGGGGACACTGAAGCTTTCTTT. It translates to CASSLREVVGDTEAFF.

The sample holds many counts of this clonotype. This chain connects TRBV7-9 to TRBJ2-5; D gene ambiguous. Trimming stripped 8 bases from V and 6 bases from J, with 16 bases between. The germline gives CDR1 SEHNR, CDR2 FQNEAQ (reference sequence). The CDR3 length is 13 residues. CDR3 bases: TGTGCCAGCTCCATCGATGACGGGCAGACCCAGTACTTC. Protein: CASSIDDGQTQYF.

In this sample, this clonotype turned up a few times. This rearrangement joins TRBV6-2 or TRBV6-3 to TRBJ2-3; 9 positions match TRBD2. The CDR3 length is 20 residues. With 6 bases clipped from V and 0 bases from J, the junction kept 19 bases outside the gene matches. Germline V gene lookup returns CDR1 MNHEY and CDR2 SVGEGT. The CDR3 spells CASRPPGLARIQLSTDTQYF. Written as DNA, the CDR3 is TGTGCCAGCAGACCCCCCGGACTAGCGAGAATACAACTAAGCACAGATACGCAGTATTTT.

This clonotype was seen at least ten times. The genes are TRBV12-3 or TRBV12-4 and TRBJ2-2; a possible D gene is TRBD2 (5 bases). The CDR3 is made up of 13 amino acids. Trimming shortened V by 3 bases and J by 6 bases, and 8 bases separated the two germline ends. Written as DNA, the CDR3 is TGTGCCAGCAGTTTGGAGGTGGCCGGGGAGCTGTTTTTT. This encodes CASSLEVAGELFF.

Note on this clonotype: A read error may account for a junction end that differs from germline. The rearrangement links TRBV27 to TRBJ2-1; 10 positions match TRBD2. The CDR3 has 12 residues. Germline V gives CDR1 MNHEY, CDR2 SMNVEV (reference sequence). This CDR3 is CASSPDSGRLLF. CDR3 coding DNA: TGTGCCAGCAGTCCCGATAGCGGGAGGCTACTCTTC.